The 31 T cell receptor beta chains in this list originate from one sample, sequenced in a study of T cell repertoires in cytomegalovirus infection (dated by TCRdb to the late 2010s). According to the study, the label for this sample's treatment or condition signals: in vitro stimulation with specific CMV peptide epitopes to enrich CMV-specific T cells. The sequencer was an Illumina HiSeq 1500. TCRdb cleaned the public reads at Q25 with fastp, built clones with MiXCR and kept in-frame beta chains. Every CDR3 protein is listed once, alongside the most common genes and DNA of its rows. For this sample there are nearly 700,000 distinct CDR3 sequences; approximately 33% appear just once. The ten largest make up about 20% of the sample. Their antigens are not known. Sequencing used cultured PBMCs, obtained from culture after CMV antigen stimulation. These receptors originate from a human donor in good health (CMV status not recorded). Some clones in this sample may be carry-over from other donors' samples.

Comments on this clonotype: Since a much larger clone is just one base distant, this may be a read error. The chain carries TRBV7-2 and TRBJ1-2, with D maybe TRBD1 (5 bases). Germline values: CDR1 SGHTA, CDR2 FQGNSA. There are 15 residues in the CDR3. The CDR3 nucleotides read TGTGCCAGCAGCTTGGGTCAGACAGCCCAGAGGGGCTACGCCTTC. Residues: CASSLGQTAQRGYAF.

This chain links TRBV20-1 with TRBJ2-1; a weak D match, TRBD2 (5 bases). Germline V CDR1 and CDR2: DFQATT, SNEGSKA (reference sequence). This CDR3 spans 13 amino acids. V lost 1 base and J lost 3, with 7 bases in between. CDR3 in DNA: TGCAGTGCTAGAGGGACTGGCTACAATGAGCAGTTCTTC. Residues: CSARGTGYNEQFF.

This chain uses TRBV4-2 with TRBJ2-7; TRBD2 might be the D (6 bases). Germline CDR1 LGHNA, CDR2 YNFKEQ. The CDR3 is made up of 17 amino acids. V was shortened by 0 bases and J by 0 bases, with 15 bases between the two germline ends. The chain's CDR3 is CASSQDPTAGSSYEQYF. CDR3 nucleotides: TGTGCCAGCAGCCAAGATCCAACGGCGGGGAGCTCCTACGAGCAGTACTTC.

V usage is TRBV7-6 and J usage is TRBJ2-1; no clear D gene. Germline CDR1 SGHVS, CDR2 FNYEAQ. Trimming took 5 bases from V and 4 from J, leaving 12 bases between them. This CDR3 comprises 14 residues. The DNA of the CDR3 is TGTGCCAGCAGCGCAGGTTGGGCATACAATGAGCAGTTCTTC. Protein product: CASSAGWAYNEQFF.

The J gene is TRBJ2-7, the V gene TRBV6-5, with TRBD2 matching over 15 bases. Unmatched junction bases numbered 9, after V lost 5 bases and J lost 7 bases. Germline CDR1 reads MNHEY; CDR2 reads SVGAGI. The length of the CDR3 is 16 residues. Here the CDR3 reads CASSPRTSGRAGEQYF. CDR3 nucleotides: TGTGCCAGCAGTCCCCGGACTAGCGGGAGGGCGGGAGAGCAGTACTTC.

This clonotype has just a few counts. The genes are TRBV6-5 and TRBJ2-3; TRBD2 agrees at 10 bases. CDR1 is MNHEY, CDR2 SVGAGI, per germline. This CDR3 has 16 amino acids. The V and J ends lost 0 bases and 5 bases, in that order; junction bases with no gene match: 5. Here the CDR3 DNA reads TGTGCCAGCAGTTACTCGAGCGGGGGGGCAATAGATACGCAGTATTTT. Its translation: CASSYSSGGAIDTQYF.

This clonotype was observed at least ten times. The CDR3 nucleotides read TGTGCCAGCAGCTTATACCCAGCGGGACAGCTCTATGGCTACACCTTC. Translating it yields CASSLYPAGQLYGYTF. The rearrangement uses TRBV7-2 and TRBJ1-2; the match to TRBD1 covers 7 bases. This CDR3 has 16 residues. The germline V gene encodes CDR1 SGHTA and CDR2 FQGNSA. V shed 2 bases and J 4 bases; nucleotides not matched to a gene: 10. The full variable domain, with the rest looked up from reference TRBV7-2 and TRBJ1-2, is GAGVSQSPSNKVTEKGKDVELRCDPISGHTALYWYRQSLGQGLEFLIYFQGNSAPDKSGLPSDRFSAERTGGSVSTLTIQRTQQEDSAVYLCASSLYPAGQLYGYTFGSGTRLTVV.

The chain employs TRBV12-3 or TRBV12-4 and TRBJ2-1; possibly TRBD2 for D (5 bases). CDR3 length equals 15 residues. V shed 7 bases and J shed 6 bases, with 19 bases lying between them. The CDR3 sequence is CASTQRLKKGNEQFF. In DNA form, the CDR3 reads TGTGCCAGCACCCAGCGGCTAAAAAAGGGCAATGAGCAGTTCTTC.

The chain recombines TRBV24-1 with TRBJ2-5, with a possible D match to TRBD1 (6 bases). Germline V gene lookup returns CDR1 KGHDR and CDR2 SFDVKD. Trimming took off 4 bases at V and 5 bases at J, with 19 bases between the two ends. This CDR3 is 16 amino acids long. The chain's CDR3 is CATSDADTGLEETQYF. DNA of the CDR3: TGTGCCACCAGTGACGCCGATACAGGGCTGGAGGAGACCCAGTACTTC.

V and J are TRBV7-9 and TRBJ2-1; 11 bases map to TRBD2. CDR3 size: 13 residues. V was pared by 8 bases and J by 4 bases, with 1 base of the junction left unmatched. Germline V gene sequence: CDR1 SEHNR, CDR2 FQNEAQ (reference sequence). The CDR3, as DNA: TGTGCCAGCTGGACTAGCGGGTACAATGAGCAGTTCTTC. Translation gives CASWTSGYNEQFF.

J is TRBJ2-1 and V is TRBV7-9, with D maybe TRBD1 (5 bases). Between the trimmed V and J ends, which lost 2 bases and 2 bases, there was a span of 13 bases. Germline CDR1 is SEHNR and CDR2 is FQNEAQ (reference sequence). The CDR3 is 16 residues long. This CDR3 reads CASSLPQGPTYNEQFF. The CDR3, as DNA: TGTGCCAGCAGCTTACCCCAGGGCCCGACCTACAATGAGCAGTTCTTC. The complete variable domain, with remaining parts taken from reference TRBV7-9 and TRBJ2-1, reads DTGVSQNPRHKITKRGQNVTFRCDPISEHNRLYWYRQTLGQGPEFLTYFQNEAQLEKSRLLSDRFSAERPKGSFSTLEIQRTEQGDSAMYLCASSLPQGPTYNEQFFGPGTRLTVL.

Worth noting for this clonotype: One junction end disagrees with the germline gene, perhaps due to a read error. V is TRBV20-1 and J is TRBJ2-1; D unresolved. This CDR3 is 11 amino acids long. CDR1 and CDR2 (germline): DFQATT, SNEGSKA (reference sequence). The CDR3 nucleotides read TGCAGTGCTTACTACATGGATGAGAAGTTCTTC. It is translated as CSAYYMDEKFF.

This clonotype came up a few times. The gene calls are TRBV7-9 and TRBJ2-1; 8 bases agree with TRBD2. The germline gives CDR1 SEHNR, CDR2 FQNEAQ (reference sequence). CDR3 length equals 20 residues. J lost 7 bases, V lost 0 bases, and 20 bases had no gene match. The CDR3: CASSLARLLLGSGNTNEQFF. The CDR3 region has the DNA TGTGCCAGCAGCTTAGCGCGGTTGTTACTTGGTAGCGGGAATACGAATGAGCAGTTCTTC. The variable domain in full, completed from reference TRBV7-9 and TRBJ2-1, reads DTGVSQNPRHKITKRGQNVTFRCDPISEHNRLYWYRQTLGQGPEFLTYFQNEAQLEKSRLLSDRFSAERPKGSFSTLEIQRTEQGDSAMYLCASSLARLLLGSGNTNEQFFGPGTRLTVL.

This clonotype was found many times. J is TRBJ2-3 and V is TRBV7-6; 10 positions match TRBD1. The CDR3 is 14 amino acids. V gave up 1 base and J gave up 8 bases; unmatched junction bases: 3. CDR1 and CDR2 from the germline V gene are SGHVS and FNYEAQ. The CDR3 nucleotides read TGTGCCAGCAGCTTAGGACAGGGGGCCGGTACGCAGTATTTT. Protein sequence: CASSLGQGAGTQYF. The entire variable domain, with the rest obtained from reference TRBV7-6 and TRBJ2-3, is as follows: GAGVSQSPRYKVTKRGQDVALRCDPISGHVSLYWYRQALGQGPEFLTYFNYEAQQDKSGLPNDRFSAERPEGSISTLTIQRTEQRDSAMYRCASSLGQGAGTQYFGPGTRLTVL.

This clonotype has just a few counts. V usage is TRBV7-2 and J usage is TRBJ2-1, with 11 bases identical to TRBD2. Germline CDR1 SGHTA, CDR2 FQGNSA. J gave up 7 bases and V 4 bases, and 6 bases lay outside the gene matches. CDR3 size: 15 residues. CDR3 coding DNA: TGTGCCAGCAGCTCGGGACTAGCGGAGGGGAATGAGCAGTTCTTC. Its protein is CASSSGLAEGNEQFF. Filled out from reference TRBV7-2 and TRBJ2-1, the complete variable domain reads GAGVSQSPSNKVTEKGKDVELRCDPISGHTALYWYRQSLGQGLEFLIYFQGNSAPDKSGLPSDRFSAERTGGSVSTLTIQRTQQEDSAVYLCASSSGLAEGNEQFFGPGTRLTVL.

The V and J genes are TRBV20-1 and TRBJ1-5; a weak D match, TRBD1 (5 bases). Trimming took 3 bases from V and 11 from J, leaving 17 bases between them. The germline gives CDR1 DFQATT, CDR2 SNEGSKA (reference sequence). The CDR3 runs to 13 residues. The CDR3 loop reads CSARVKGLRAQHF. The CDR3 DNA reads as TGCAGTGCTAGGGTAAAGGGTCTCAGGGCCCAGCATTTT.

This clonotype was seen more than once but under ten times. The chain carries TRBV20-1 and TRBJ2-1; TRBD1 aligns across 11 bases. The CDR3 runs to 15 residues. With 3 bases clipped from V and 7 bases from J, the junction kept 8 bases outside the gene matches. From germline, CDR1 is DFQATT and CDR2 SNEGSKA (reference sequence). The CDR3 DNA reads as TGCAGTGCTAGGAATCCGGGACAGGGGGAGAATGAGCAGTTCTTC. Encoded protein: CSARNPGQGENEQFF.

Only a few counts were recorded for this clonotype. DNA for the CDR3: TGCGCCACCGGACAGACAAACACTGAAGCTTTCTTT. Translated, it gives CATGQTNTEAFF. The J gene is TRBJ1-1, the V gene TRBV4-1; the D gene is possibly TRBD1 (6 bases). This CDR3 is 12 amino acids long. The V end lost 10 bases, the J end lost 2 bases, and 11 bases lay between the germline ends. Germline V lookup: CDR1 MGHRA, CDR2 YSYEKL.

The chain recombines TRBV28 with TRBJ2-7; no clear D gene. CDR1 is MDHEN and CDR2 is SYDVKM in the germline V gene. This CDR3 is 13 amino acids long. V shed 3 bases and J shed 3 bases, with 9 bases lying between them. The CDR3 coding sequence is TGTGCCAGCAGTTTTCCGGACGACTACGAGCAGTACTTC. It is translated as CASSFPDDYEQYF. Full variable domain (rest looked up from reference TRBV28 and TRBJ2-7): DVKVTQSSRYLVKRTGEKVFLECVQDMDHENMFWYRQDPGLGLRLIYFSYDVKMKEKGDIPEGYSVSREKKERFSLILESASTNQTSMYLCASSFPDDYEQYFGPGTRLTVT.

V is TRBV15 and J is TRBJ1-4; D is perhaps TRBD1 (6 bases). This CDR3 region has 14 residues. V was pared by 1 base and J by 8 bases, with 11 bases between. CDR1 and CDR2 from the germline V gene are LNHNV and YYDKDF (reference sequence). For the CDR3, the DNA is TGTGCCACCAGCAGAGGGACAGCTGTAGAAAAACTGTTTTTT. It yields the protein CATSRGTAVEKLFF.

CDR3 protein: CASSLGQAGEAEAFF. DNA for the CDR3: TGTGCCAGCAGTCTAGGACAGGCGGGCGAGGCTGAAGCTTTCTTT. The chain joins TRBV6-1 to TRBJ1-1; TRBD1 matches 7 bases. V lost 5 bases and J lost 6; bases outside the gene matches: 12. The CDR3 is 15 amino acids. CDR1 MNHNS and CDR2 SASEGT come from the germline V gene.

This clonotype came up many times. The rearrangement joins TRBV5-5 to TRBJ2-3; D is ambiguous. V was pared by 2 bases and J by 5 bases, with 12 bases between. CDR3 size: 14 residues. Germline V gene lookup returns CDR1 SGHKS and CDR2 YYEKEE (reference sequence). CDR3: CASSFRASEDTQYF. The CDR3 nucleotides read TGTGCCAGCAGCTTCCGGGCCTCCGAAGATACGCAGTATTTT.

A few counts support this clonotype. The chain has TRBV27 and TRBJ2-7; 7 nucleotides line up with TRBD2. Trimming removed 6 bases from V and 2 bases from J; junction bases left unmatched: 7. Looked up from germline, CDR1 is MNHEY and CDR2 is SMNVEV (reference sequence). CDR3 length: 14 amino acids. The CDR3, as DNA: TGTGCCAGCAGGCTAGGCGGGGGACCCTACGAGCAGTACTTC. Amino acids: CASRLGGGPYEQYF.

The rearrangement links TRBV5-4 to TRBJ2-1, with a weak D call TRBD2 (7 bases). Per germline, CDR1 SGHNT and CDR2 YYREEE (reference sequence). This CDR3 has 19 amino acids. V was clipped by 5 bases and J by 3 bases, with 27 bases between them. CDR3 sequence reads: CASSWAGASVPSGYNEQFF. Written as DNA, the CDR3 is TGTGCCAGCAGTTGGGCAGGGGCTAGTGTCCCTAGCGGCTACAATGAGCAGTTCTTC.

The genes are TRBV3-1 and TRBJ1-3; 7 bases line up with TRBD1. J lost 0 bases, V lost 0 bases, and 2 bases had no gene match. CDR1 is LGHDT, CDR2 YNNKEL, per germline (reference sequence). CDR3 length: 16 amino acids. CDR3 amino acids: CASSQEGTVSGNTIYF. The CDR3 DNA sequence: TGTGCCAGCAGCCAAGAGGGGACAGTCTCTGGAAACACCATATATTTT.

This clonotype was counted a few times. The V and J genes are TRBV6-2 or TRBV6-3 and TRBJ2-7, with TRBD2 matching 12 bases. Germline CDR1 and CDR2: MNHEY and SVGEGT. CDR3 length: 14 residues. V was clipped by 10 bases and J by 1 base; unmatched bases: 5. The CDR3 spells CATLGTSGSYEQYF. Here the CDR3 DNA reads TGTGCCACTCTGGGGACTAGCGGGTCCTACGAGCAGTACTTC.

The table lists this clonotype with a few counts. The chain recombines TRBV6-5 with TRBJ2-6; D gene uncertain. The germline gives CDR1 MNHEY, CDR2 SVGAGI. This CDR3 contains 16 residues. Trimming took off 8 bases at V and 0 bases at J, with 14 bases between the two ends. The CDR3 sequence is CASGESGSSGANVLTF. CDR3 coding DNA: TGTGCCAGCGGAGAGAGTGGCAGCTCTGGGGCCAACGTCCTGACTTTC.

This clonotype was seen a handful of times. The V gene is TRBV19, the J gene TRBJ2-2; 7 bases map to TRBD2. Unmatched junction bases numbered 11, after V lost 2 bases and J lost 2 bases. This CDR3 is 18 amino acids long. Germline assignment: CDR1 LNHDA and CDR2 SQIVND (reference sequence). CDR3 nucleotides: TGTGCCAGTAGTATATCCCCTCCTAGCGGAACTAACACCGGGGAGCTGTTTTTT. This encodes CASSISPPSGTNTGELFF.

This chain links TRBV7-9 with TRBJ2-1; possible D gene TRBD2, 6 bases. The CDR3 totals 16 residues. CDR1 SEHNR and CDR2 FQNEAQ come from the germline V gene (reference sequence). Trimming stripped 5 bases from V and 4 bases from J, with 18 bases between. The CDR3 DNA reads as TGTGCCAGCAGCCCCGAACGGGCTAGCGCATACAATGAGCAGTTCTTC. Translating gives CASSPERASAYNEQFF.

The chain employs TRBV6-2 or TRBV6-3 and TRBJ2-7; D gene ambiguous. V was pared by 2 bases and J by 4 bases, with 9 bases between. Germline loops: CDR1 MNHEY, CDR2 SVGEGT. The CDR3 has 13 residues. CDR3 nucleotide sequence: TGTGCCAGCAGTTACACCCCGCGATACGAGCAGTACTTC. This sequence encodes CASSYTPRYEQYF.

In its sample, this clonotype was seen a few times. V gene TRBV7-2 combines with J gene TRBJ2-7, with D uncertain. Germline CDR1 reads SGHTA; CDR2 reads FQGNSA. The ends were cut back, 1 base at V and 5 bases at J, with 12 bases in the middle. The CDR3 totals 14 residues. CDR3 nucleotide sequence: TGTGCCAGCAGCTTAGGGCCGGCTACGAACGAGCAGTACTTC. This encodes CASSLGPATNEQYF.